This T cell receptor (beta chain) was obtained from a study of vaccination effects on CD4 cells after COVID-19. Germline assignment: CDR1 MNHEY and CDR2 SMNVEV (reference sequence). CDR3 length: 14 residues. V dropped 6 bases and J dropped 3 bases, with 11 bases sitting between them. Study results and limitations: Clones induced by infection and by vaccine showed marked clonal contraction late after vaccination. The study, lacking early post-infection timepoints, had few convalescent patients.

Concerning this clone: Its cognate antigen is unknown.

The data were produced by immunoSEQ multiplex PCR, yet TCRdb's version contains in-frame clones alone and is incomplete. There are under 65,000 clones in the sample; around 80% occur only once, and around 2.4% lies in the top ten. Before sequencing took place, the ViraFEST assay used viral peptide pools to expand antigen-specific CD4+ T cells. CD4+ T cell isolation took place after less than 13 days of culture. Vaccinated recipients, who were negative for nucleocapsid antibodies, had no history of SARS-CoV-2 infection. On both days 3 and 7, half of the culture medium was replaced with IL-2 medium. The sample consisted of CD4+ T cells from PBMCs cultured with HCoV-229E spike peptides, taken before COVID-19 vaccination. The J gene is TRBJ1-4, the V gene TRBV27; no clear D gene. The receptor was isolated from a human donor who received a COVID-19 vaccine. CDR3 DNA: TGTGCCAGCAGCCGAATCAGTCCTAATGAAAAACTGTTTTTT. Translation: CASSRISPNEKLFF.